The present T cell receptor (beta chain) was sequenced within a study of molecular identifiers for immune sequencing clone quantification. Study observations and caveats: Detection of one spiked Jurkat cell's TCR RNA reportedly worked in about a million naive cells.

Unmatched junction bases numbered 7, after V lost 0 bases and J lost 7 bases. Germline lookup yields CDR1 SQVTM and CDR2 ANQGSEA. The CDR3 totals 14 residues. MiXCR was run by TCRdb on the PCR reads, yielding one entry per CDR3 protein. The repertoire holds more than 250,000 distinct CDR3 sequences, with about a fifth as singletons. This clonotype was seen ten or more times. The antigen remains unidentified. The sequenced material came from naive CD8+ T cells from blood, with Jurkat cell RNA spiked in. Subset here: FACS-sorted CD8+CD4-CCR7+CD45RA+ naive T cells. The clonotype originates from a human donor in good health. Some libraries in this study had Jurkat cell RNA spiked in. The chain has TRBV29-1 and TRBJ1-1, with TRBD1 identical over 8 bases. CDR3 protein: CSVEDEGQGLEAFF. The DNA of the CDR3 is TGCAGCGTTGAAGATGAAGGACAGGGCCTTGAAGCTTTCTTT.